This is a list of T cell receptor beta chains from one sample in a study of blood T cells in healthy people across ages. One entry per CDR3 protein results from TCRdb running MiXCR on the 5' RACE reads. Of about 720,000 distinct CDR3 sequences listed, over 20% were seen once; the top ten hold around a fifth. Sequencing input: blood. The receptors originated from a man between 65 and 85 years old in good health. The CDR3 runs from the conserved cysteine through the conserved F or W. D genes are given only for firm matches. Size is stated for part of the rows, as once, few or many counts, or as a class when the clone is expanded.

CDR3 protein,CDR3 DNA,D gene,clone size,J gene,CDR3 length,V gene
CASSSFTGTGRDEQFF,TGTGCCAGCAGCTCCTTTACCGGGACAGGGCGTGATGAGCAGTTCTTC,TRBD1,NA,TRBJ2-1,16,TRBV7-2
CASRPKGLPQETQYF,TGTGCCAGCAGGCCAAAAGGGCTTCCGCAAGAGACCCAGTACTTC,NA,NA,TRBJ2-5,15,TRBV27
CASSYSGQAFLNTEAFF,TGTGCCAGCAGTTACTCGGGGCAGGCCTTCCTGAACACTGAAGCTTTCTTT,NA,NA,TRBJ1-1,17,TRBV6-6
CASTKQGHEQFF,TGTGCCAGCACTAAACAGGGCCATGAGCAGTTCTTC,NA,NA,TRBJ2-1,12,TRBV6-2/TRBV6-3
CSARGTNTRTDTQYF,TGCAGTGCTAGGGGGACTAACACTCGCACAGATACGCAGTATTTT,TRBD2,many,TRBJ2-3,15,TRBV20-1
CAIRRGGNTDTQYF,TGTGCCATCAGGAGGGGCGGAAACACAGATACGCAGTATTTT,NA,few,TRBJ2-3,14,TRBV10-3
CASRRTRVEDTQYF,TGTGCCAGCAGGAGGACTAGGGTGGAAGATACGCAGTATTTT,TRBD2,NA,TRBJ2-3,14,TRBV6-5
CASSYSGTQPTQYF,TGTGCCAGCAGCTATTCCGGGACGCAGCCGACCCAGTACTTC,NA,NA,TRBJ2-5,14,TRBV3-1
CSATPLLAGGRGVSVDQETQYF,TGCAGTGCTACCCCTCTCCTAGCGGGGGGGCGGGGTGTATCCGTTGACCAAGAGACCCAGTACTTC,TRBD2,many,TRBJ2-5,22,TRBV20-1
CASSFRTGNTGNTIYF,TGTGCCAGCAGTTTCCGGACAGGCAATACTGGAAACACCATATATTTT,TRBD1,NA,TRBJ1-3,16,TRBV12-3/TRBV12-4
CSVYGETQYF,TGCAGCGTTTATGGTGAGACCCAGTACTTC,NA,NA,TRBJ2-5,10,TRBV29-1
CASSSPSGLPGSQYF,TGTGCCAGCAGCTCCCCTTCGGGACTACCTGGTAGCCAGTACTTC,TRBD2,few,TRBJ2-5,15,TRBV7-6
CASSDRDRTYNEQFF,TGTGCCAGCAGCGATCGGGACAGAACCTACAATGAGCAGTTCTTC,TRBD1,NA,TRBJ2-1,15,TRBV6-1
CASSLQDWNTEAFF,TGTGCCAGCAGCTTACAGGACTGGAACACTGAAGCTTTCTTT,NA,few,TRBJ1-1,14,TRBV7-2
CASNHRQRGVSDEQFF,TGTGCCAGCAACCATAGGCAGCGGGGGGTGAGCGATGAGCAGTTCTTC,TRBD2,NA,TRBJ2-1,16,TRBV6-1
CASSDSGRGPTGELFF,TGTGCCAGCAGTGACTCAGGACGGGGACCCACCGGGGAGCTGTTTTTT,NA,NA,TRBJ2-2,16,TRBV6-4
CASSQGSLRSIGNEQFF,TGTGCCAGCAGCCAAGGTTCCCTCCGGAGCATTGGAAATGAGCAGTTCTTC,NA,NA,TRBJ2-1,17,TRBV14
CASSSLPTSGPQFF,TGTGCCAGCAGTTCACTACCGACTAGCGGGCCGCAGTTCTTC,TRBD2,NA,TRBJ2-1,14,TRBV6-4
CAISESISRGQFF,TGTGCCATCAGTGAGTCGATCTCCAGGGGACAGTTCTTC,NA,few,TRBJ2-1,13,TRBV10-3
CASSTGSDEQYF,TGTGCCAGCTCAACAGGGTCTGACGAGCAGTACTTC,NA,NA,TRBJ2-7,12,TRBV18
CASSRRQGSNTGELFF,TGTGCCAGCAGTCGACGACAGGGCTCGAACACCGGGGAGCTGTTTTTT,TRBD1,NA,TRBJ2-2,16,TRBV11-3
CASSPEVGGFTYNEQFF,TGTGCCAGCAGCCCAGAGGTTGGGGGGTTCACCTACAATGAGCAGTTCTTC,NA,few,TRBJ2-1,17,TRBV9
CASSSFLVDNEQFF,TGTGCCAGCAGCTCGTTCCTGGTCGACAATGAGCAGTTCTTC,NA,once,TRBJ2-1,14,TRBV7-9
CASSLSGDNSPLHF,TGTGCCAGCTCACTGTCCGGGGATAATTCACCCCTCCACTTT,NA,few,TRBJ1-6,14,TRBV18
CASSQPLAGVGDTQYF,TGCGCCAGCAGCCAACCACTAGCGGGAGTCGGGGATACGCAGTATTTT,TRBD2,few,TRBJ2-3,16,TRBV4-3
CASSQEVVGSFYGYTF,TGTGCCAGCAGCCAAGAGGTGGTGGGCAGCTTCTATGGCTACACCTTC,NA,NA,TRBJ1-2,16,TRBV4-2
CASRSGTQRESF,TGTGCCAGCAGATCCGGGACTCAGCGGGAAAGCTTC,NA,NA,TRBJ1-2,12,TRBV6-6
CSARSTTGTDQETQYF,TGCAGTGCTAGGTCGACCACCGGGACAGACCAAGAGACCCAGTACTTC,TRBD1,NA,TRBJ2-5,16,TRBV20-1
CASSWSGQGTEAFF,TGCGCCAGCAGCTGGTCGGGTCAGGGCACTGAAGCTTTCTTT,NA,NA,TRBJ1-1,14,TRBV5-1
CSVQRDNEQFF,TGCAGCGTTCAGAGGGACAATGAGCAGTTCTTC,NA,many,TRBJ2-1,11,TRBV29-1
CSVAWRRETQYF,TGCAGCGTTGCATGGAGGAGGGAGACCCAGTACTTC,NA,many,TRBJ2-5,12,TRBV29-1
CSARVVAGVGNEQFF,TGCAGTGCTAGAGTCGTAGCGGGGGTAGGGAATGAGCAGTTCTTC,TRBD2,NA,TRBJ2-1,15,TRBV20-1
CASSSLNPGQENTEAFF,TGTGCCAGCAGCTCACTTAACCCGGGACAAGAGAACACTGAAGCTTTCTTT,NA,few,TRBJ1-1,17,TRBV21-1
CASSHGPSSGANVLTF,TGTGCCAGCAGCCATGGGCCCTCCTCTGGGGCCAACGTCCTGACTTTC,NA,few,TRBJ2-6,16,TRBV3-1
CASRTFRDTEAFF,TGTGCCAGCAGAACGTTCCGGGACACTGAAGCTTTCTTT,NA,NA,TRBJ1-1,13,TRBV5-6
CSVEPRATNYGYTF,TGCAGCGTGGAGCCTAGGGCCACAAACTATGGCTACACCTTC,NA,NA,TRBJ1-2,14,TRBV29-1
CASNFDPNTEAFF,TGTGCCAGCAACTTCGACCCGAACACTGAAGCTTTCTTT,NA,NA,TRBJ1-1,13,TRBV2
CASSLTGGWIAEAFF,TGTGCCAGCAGCCTAACAGGGGGATGGATCGCTGAAGCTTTCTTT,TRBD1,few,TRBJ1-1,15,TRBV5-5